Presented here are 4 T cell receptor beta chains from one specimen sequenced in a study of T cell changes during pregnancy in multiple sclerosis. The table came from immunoSEQ multiplex PCR; TCRdb's copy has only in-frame clones and leaves some out. The data show about 80,000 clones, 89% seen once. Sequencing was performed on peripheral blood, taken before pregnancy. These receptor sequences come from a female donor with multiple sclerosis, enrolled in a pregnancy study.

The V and J genes are TRBV6-1 and TRBJ1-2; perhaps TRBD1 as D (6 bases). The ends were cut back, 5 bases at V and 5 bases at J, with 12 bases in the middle. The CDR3 is 13 amino acids. CDR1 and CDR2 from the germline V gene are MNHNS and SASEGT. The CDR3 DNA reads as TGTGCCAGCAGTTCGGGACAAGATTATGGCTACACCTTC. Its translation: CASSSGQDYGYTF.

A note on this clone: The limits of the CDR3 on the DNA are not certain, so only TCRdb's listed CDR3 is given. The V gene is TRBV5-1, the J gene TRBJ2-1; the table's D call, TRBD1, was not checked against the DNA. Germline assignment: CDR1 SGHRS and CDR2 YFSETQ. The CDR3 is made up of 15 amino acids, end residues included. The CDR3 protein is CASSFGTGALSLRFF.

V usage is TRBV5-4 and J usage is TRBJ2-5; 11 bases are a match to TRBD2. The trim removed 3 bases at V and 4 bases at J, leaving 5 bases unmatched. The CDR3 extends over 15 amino acids. Germline V CDR1 and CDR2: SGHNT, YYREEE (reference sequence). CDR3 in DNA: TGTGCCAGCAGCTCGCTCCTAGCGGGGGGAGAGACCCAGTACTTC. Amino acid sequence: CASSSLLAGGETQYF.

The rearrangement joins TRBV15 to TRBJ2-2; D is perhaps TRBD2 (6 bases). Germline V CDR1 and CDR2: LNHNV, YYDKDF (reference sequence). The V and J ends lost 8 bases and 3 bases respectively, with 28 bases between them. The CDR3 covers 19 residues. DNA of the CDR3: TGTGCCACCCTCCCTCCGCGGAGGGGACGTGATATGGACACCGGGGAGCTGTTTTTT. Residues: CATLPPRRGRDMDTGELFF.